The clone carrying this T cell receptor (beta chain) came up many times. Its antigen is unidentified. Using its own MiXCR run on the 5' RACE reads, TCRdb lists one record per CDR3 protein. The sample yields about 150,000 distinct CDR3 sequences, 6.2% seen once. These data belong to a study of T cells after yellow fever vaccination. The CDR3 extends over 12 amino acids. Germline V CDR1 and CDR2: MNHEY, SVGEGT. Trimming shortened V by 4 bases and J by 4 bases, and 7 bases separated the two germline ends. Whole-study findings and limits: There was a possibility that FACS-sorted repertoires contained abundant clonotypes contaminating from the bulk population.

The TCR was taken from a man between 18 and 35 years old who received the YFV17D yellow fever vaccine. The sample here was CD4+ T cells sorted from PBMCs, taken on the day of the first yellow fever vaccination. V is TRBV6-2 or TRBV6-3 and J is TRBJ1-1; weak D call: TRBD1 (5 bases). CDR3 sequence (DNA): TGTGCCAGCAGTTTTGGGGGCACTGAAGCTTTCTTT. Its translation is CASSFGGTEAFF.